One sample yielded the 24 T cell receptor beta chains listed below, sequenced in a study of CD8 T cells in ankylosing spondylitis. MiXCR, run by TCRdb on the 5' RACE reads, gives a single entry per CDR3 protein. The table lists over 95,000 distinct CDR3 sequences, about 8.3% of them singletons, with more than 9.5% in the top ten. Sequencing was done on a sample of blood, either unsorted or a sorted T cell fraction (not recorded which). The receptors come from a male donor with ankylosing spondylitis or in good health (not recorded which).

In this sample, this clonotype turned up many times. In DNA, the CDR3 is TGCGCCAGCAGCCAAGGGAGACACTCTAACTATGGCTACACCTTC. It translates to CASSQGRHSNYGYTF. The chain employs TRBV4-1 and TRBJ1-2; unclear D gene. The CDR3 consists of 15 residues. The V gene's germline CDR1 is MGHRA and CDR2 YSYEKL. Trimming stripped 1 base from V and 0 bases from J, with 9 bases between.

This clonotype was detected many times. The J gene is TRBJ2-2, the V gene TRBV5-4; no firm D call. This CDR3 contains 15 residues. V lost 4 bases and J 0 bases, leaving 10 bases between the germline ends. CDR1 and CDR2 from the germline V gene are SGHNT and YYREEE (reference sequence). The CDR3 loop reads CASSPGGSNTGELFF. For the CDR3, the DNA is TGTGCCAGCAGCCCTGGCGGTTCGAACACCGGGGAGCTGTTTTTT.

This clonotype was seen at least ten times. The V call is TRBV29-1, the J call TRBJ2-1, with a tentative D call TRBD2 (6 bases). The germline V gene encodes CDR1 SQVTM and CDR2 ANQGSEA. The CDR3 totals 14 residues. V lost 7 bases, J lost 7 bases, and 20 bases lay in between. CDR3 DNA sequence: TGCAGCGCAGACGGGACTTCCATCACGAATGAGCAGTTCTTC. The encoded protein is CSADGTSITNEQFF.

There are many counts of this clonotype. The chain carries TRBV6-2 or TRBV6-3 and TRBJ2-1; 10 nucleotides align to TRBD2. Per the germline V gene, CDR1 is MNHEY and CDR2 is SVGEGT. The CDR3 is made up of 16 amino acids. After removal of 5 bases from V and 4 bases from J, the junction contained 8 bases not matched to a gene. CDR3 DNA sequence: TGTGCCAGCAGTGCTCCCGGGACTAGCGTATACAATGAGCAGTTCTTC. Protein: CASSAPGTSVYNEQFF.

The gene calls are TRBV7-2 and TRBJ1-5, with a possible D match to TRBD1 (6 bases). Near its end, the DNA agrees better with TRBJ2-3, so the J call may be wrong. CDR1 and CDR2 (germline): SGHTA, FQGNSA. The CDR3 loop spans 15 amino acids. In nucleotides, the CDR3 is TGTGCCAGCAGCACTACCGGGACACTTCATCAGCCCCAGTATTTT. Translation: CASSTTGTLHQPQYF.

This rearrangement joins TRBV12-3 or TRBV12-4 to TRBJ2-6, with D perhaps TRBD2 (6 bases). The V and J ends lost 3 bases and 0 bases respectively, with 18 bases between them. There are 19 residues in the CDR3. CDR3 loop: CASSFRRTTIFSGANVLTF. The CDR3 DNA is TGTGCCAGCAGTTTTCGTCGGACTACCATCTTCTCTGGGGCCAACGTCCTGACTTTC.

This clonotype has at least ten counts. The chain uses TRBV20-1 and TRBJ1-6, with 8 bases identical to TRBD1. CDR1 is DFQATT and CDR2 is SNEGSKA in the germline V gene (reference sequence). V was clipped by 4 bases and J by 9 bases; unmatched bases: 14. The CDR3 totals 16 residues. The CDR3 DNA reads TGCAGTGCTAAGGACAGGGCAGGACCCCCTGGTTCACCCCTCCACTTT. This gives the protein CSAKDRAGPPGSPLHF.

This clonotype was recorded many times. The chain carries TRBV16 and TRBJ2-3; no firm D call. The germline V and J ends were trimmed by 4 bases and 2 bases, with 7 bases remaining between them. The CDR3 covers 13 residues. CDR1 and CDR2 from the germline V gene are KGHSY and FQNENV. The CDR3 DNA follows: TGTGCCAGCAGCCCCCGCTTCACAGATACGCAGTATTTT. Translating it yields CASSPRFTDTQYF.

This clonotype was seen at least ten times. The CDR3 bases are TGTGCCAGCAGCCCTAGACTAGCGGGGGGACCAACCCCTCCCTACGAGCAGTACTTC. This gives the protein CASSPRLAGGPTPPYEQYF. V gene TRBV4-2 combines with J gene TRBJ2-7; TRBD2 matches at 13 bases. The CDR3 sequence is 19 residues long. Germline loops: CDR1 LGHNA, CDR2 YNFKEQ. V was pared by 4 bases and J by 2 bases, with 14 bases of the junction left unmatched.

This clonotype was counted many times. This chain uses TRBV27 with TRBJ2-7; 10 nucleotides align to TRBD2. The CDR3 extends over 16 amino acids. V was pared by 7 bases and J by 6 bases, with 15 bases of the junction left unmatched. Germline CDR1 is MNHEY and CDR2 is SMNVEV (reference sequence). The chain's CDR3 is CASTAPGASGSAEQYF. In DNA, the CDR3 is TGTGCCAGCACTGCCCCCGGGGCTAGCGGGAGTGCCGAGCAGTACTTC.

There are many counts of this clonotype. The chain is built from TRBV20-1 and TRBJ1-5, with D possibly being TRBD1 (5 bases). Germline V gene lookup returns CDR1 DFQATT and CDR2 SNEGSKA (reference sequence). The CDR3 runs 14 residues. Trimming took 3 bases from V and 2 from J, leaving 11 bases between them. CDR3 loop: CSARGGAGNQPQHF. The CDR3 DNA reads TGCAGTGCTAGGGGCGGGGCAGGCAATCAGCCCCAGCATTTT.

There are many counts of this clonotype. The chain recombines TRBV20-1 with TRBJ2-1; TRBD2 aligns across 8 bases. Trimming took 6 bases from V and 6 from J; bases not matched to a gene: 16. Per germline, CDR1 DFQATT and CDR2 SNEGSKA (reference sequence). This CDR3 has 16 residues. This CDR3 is CSARSGYGRAFNEQFF. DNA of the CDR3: TGCAGTGCCAGATCCGGGTACGGGAGGGCCTTCAATGAGCAGTTCTTC.

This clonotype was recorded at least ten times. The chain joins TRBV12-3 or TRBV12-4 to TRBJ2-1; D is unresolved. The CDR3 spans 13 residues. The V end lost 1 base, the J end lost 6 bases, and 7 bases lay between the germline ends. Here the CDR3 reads CASSLEVTNEQFF. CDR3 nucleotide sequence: TGTGCCAGCAGTTTAGAAGTAACCAATGAGCAGTTCTTC.

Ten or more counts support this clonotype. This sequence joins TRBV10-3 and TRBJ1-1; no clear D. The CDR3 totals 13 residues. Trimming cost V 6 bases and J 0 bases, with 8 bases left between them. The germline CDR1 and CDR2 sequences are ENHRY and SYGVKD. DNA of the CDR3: TGTGCCATCAGCCTGACGGTGAACACTGAAGCTTTCTTT. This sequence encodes CAISLTVNTEAFF.

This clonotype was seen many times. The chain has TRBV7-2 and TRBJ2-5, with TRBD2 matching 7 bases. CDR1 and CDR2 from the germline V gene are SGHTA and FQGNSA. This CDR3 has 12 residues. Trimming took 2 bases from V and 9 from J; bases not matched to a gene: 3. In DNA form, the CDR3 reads TGTGCCAGCAGCTTAATCGCGGGGGCCCAGTACTTC. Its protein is CASSLIAGAQYF.

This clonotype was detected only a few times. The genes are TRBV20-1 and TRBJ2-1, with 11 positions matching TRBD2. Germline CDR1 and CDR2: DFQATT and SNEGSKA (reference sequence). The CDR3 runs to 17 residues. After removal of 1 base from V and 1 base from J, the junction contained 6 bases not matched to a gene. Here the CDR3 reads CSARGAGTSGSYNEQFF. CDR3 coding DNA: TGCAGTGCTAGAGGAGCCGGGACTAGCGGTTCCTACAATGAGCAGTTCTTC.

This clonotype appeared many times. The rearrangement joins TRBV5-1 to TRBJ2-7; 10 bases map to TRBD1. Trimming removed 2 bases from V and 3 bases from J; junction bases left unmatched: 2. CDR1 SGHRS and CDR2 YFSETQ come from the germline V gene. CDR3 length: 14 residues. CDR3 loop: CASSFGTGVYEQYF. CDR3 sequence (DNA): TGCGCCAGCAGCTTTGGGACAGGGGTCTACGAGCAGTACTTC.

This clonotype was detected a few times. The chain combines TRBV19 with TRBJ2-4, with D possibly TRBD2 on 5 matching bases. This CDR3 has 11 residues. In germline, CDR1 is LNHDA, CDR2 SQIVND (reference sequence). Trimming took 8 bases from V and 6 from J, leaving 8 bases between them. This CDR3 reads CASEGGNIQYF. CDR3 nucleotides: TGTGCCAGTGAGGGTGGAAACATTCAGTACTTC.

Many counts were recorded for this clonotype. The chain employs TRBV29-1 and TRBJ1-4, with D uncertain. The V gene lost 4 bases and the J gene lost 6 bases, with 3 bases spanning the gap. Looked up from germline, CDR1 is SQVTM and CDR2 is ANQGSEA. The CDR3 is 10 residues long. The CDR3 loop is CSVGDEKLFF. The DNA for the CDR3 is TGCAGCGTTGGGGATGAAAAACTGTTTTTT. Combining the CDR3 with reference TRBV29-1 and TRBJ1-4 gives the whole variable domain SAVISQKPSRDICQRGTSLTIQCQVDSQVTMMFWYRQQPGQSLTLIATANQGSEATYESGFVIDKFPISRPNLTFSTLTVSNMSPEDSSIYLCSVGDEKLFFGSGTQLSVL.

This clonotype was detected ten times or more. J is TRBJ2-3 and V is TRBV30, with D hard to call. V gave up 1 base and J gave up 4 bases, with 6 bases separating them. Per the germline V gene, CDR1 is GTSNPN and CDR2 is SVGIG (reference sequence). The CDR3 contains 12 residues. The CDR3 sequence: CAWSALPDTQYF. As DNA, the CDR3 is TGTGCCTGGAGTGCCCTCCCAGATACGCAGTATTTT.

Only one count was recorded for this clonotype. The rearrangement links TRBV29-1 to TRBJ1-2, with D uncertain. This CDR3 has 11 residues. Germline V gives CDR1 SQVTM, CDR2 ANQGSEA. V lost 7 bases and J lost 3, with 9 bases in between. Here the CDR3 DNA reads TGCAGCGGTCTGGGCGACTATGGCTACACCTTC. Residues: CSGLGDYGYTF.

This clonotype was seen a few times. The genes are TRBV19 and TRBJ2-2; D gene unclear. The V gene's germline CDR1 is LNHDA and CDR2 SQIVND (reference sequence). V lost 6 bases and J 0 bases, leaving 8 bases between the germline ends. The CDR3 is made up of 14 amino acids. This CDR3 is CASRDGPNTGELFF. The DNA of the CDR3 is TGTGCCAGTAGAGATGGTCCGAACACCGGGGAGCTGTTTTTT.

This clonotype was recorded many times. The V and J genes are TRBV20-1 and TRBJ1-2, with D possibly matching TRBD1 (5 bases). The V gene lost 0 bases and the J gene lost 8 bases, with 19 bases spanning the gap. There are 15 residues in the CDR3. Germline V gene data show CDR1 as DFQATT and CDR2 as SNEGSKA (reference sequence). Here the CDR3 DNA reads TGCAGTGCTAGAGATCGAGGGAGGTTGAGGGGAGGCTACACCTTC. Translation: CSARDRGRLRGGYTF.

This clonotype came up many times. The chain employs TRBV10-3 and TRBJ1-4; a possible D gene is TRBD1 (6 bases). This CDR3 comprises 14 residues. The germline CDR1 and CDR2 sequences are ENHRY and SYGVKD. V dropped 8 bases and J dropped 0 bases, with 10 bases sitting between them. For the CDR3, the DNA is TGTGCCATCCGGGGGGCTTCAACTAATGAAAAACTGTTTTTT. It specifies CAIRGASTNEKLFF.